This TCR beta chain is from a study of cytotoxic CD8 clonotypes in ibrutinib-treated CLL (dated by TCRdb to the early 2020s). Broadly, across the study: In this cohort, some 16 patients were treatment-naive and 11 to 12 were relapsed/refractory, while some 18 had unmutated IGHV. Responses were partial in some 24 patients and complete in 2; after median roughly 69 months follow-up, about 14 stayed in remission and roughly twelve progressed. Samples at response were collected after a median of 12 months of treatment, with a range of roughly 6 to 40 months. On average, each sample yielded some 250,000 productive templates and about 94,000 productive rearrangements. Longitudinal samples were available for about 30% of the roughly 86 trial participants. Cryopreserved peripheral blood mononuclear cells were obtained prior to treatment, at the time of response, and at either disease progression or sustained remission. Patients were still on ibrutinib when every remission and progressive disease sample was collected. General findings and caveats noted by the study authors: Clonality increased at ibrutinib response, stayed stable in sustained remission, and fell back toward baseline at progression. Sustained-remission and progressing patients did not have matched sampling times, and lymph node repertoires were not examined. Public clonotypes were rare and either shrank or stayed stable during treatment, and the rise in clonality at ibrutinib response reflected expansion of private clonotypes. Baseline clonality exceeded that of age-matched healthy donors and correlated strongly with circulating CD8+ T-cell counts.

Concerning this clone: No antigen is known for it. No base-level quality is on record; no much larger clone is a single base apart.

The germline ends are 12 bases apart after V is trimmed by 2 bases and J by 3 bases. The CDR3 starts with the cysteine, ends with the phenylalanine, and has 15 residues. Of the read, only the CDR3 DNA is kept; its 45 bases are in frame from base 1. CDR1 MNHEY and CDR2 SMNVEV are derived from the germline V gene (reference sequence). The sample's time point, from its label and the paper: progressive disease on ibrutinib. For TCR beta library preparation, approximately 1.9 micrograms of genomic DNA was extracted from cryopreserved PBMCs. High-throughput TCR beta sequencing was performed on longitudinal blood samples from CLL patients receiving ibrutinib monotherapy. The patients took part in an open-label, single-center phase 2 trial of ibrutinib monotherapy. The goal of deep resolution MiSeq sequencing was a depth between 1 in 1 million and 1 in 200,000 T cells, and coverage averaged 10x per clonotype. The immunoSEQ hsTCRB Kit was used to generate TCR beta libraries. The source study handled its data this way. Data were analyzed with ImmunoSEQ Data Assistant and ImmunoSEQ Analyzer, with V, D and J genes assigned per IMGT definitions. Clonality was computed as one minus normalized Shannon entropy of productive rearrangement frequencies, ranging from 0 to 1. Only overrepresented clonotypes making up at least 0.05% of the repertoire of each patient were included in the public clonotype analysis. About a dozen age-matched healthy donor repertoires from immuneACCESS served as clonality controls. Here the immuneACCESS table is served through TCRdb, limited to in-frame sequences with V and J called. Missing clones are a known gap in these copies; in checked studies unresolved V genes cover under half, and the rest lacks a known reason. For V, J and clone size, that table is used; D and trimming come from the DNA. The sample table holds about 270,000 clones, of which less than 85% were seen once. Approximately 5.1% of the sample is held by the ten biggest clonotypes.

Sample: PBMCs, taken at disease progression, from a patient treated with ibrutinib. The TCR sequence derives from a human donor with chronic lymphocytic leukemia. The chain is assembled from TRBV27 and TRBJ2-3; D gene: possibly TRBD1, on 5 matching bases. Here is the DNA: TGTGCCAGCAGTTTAATGGGGCATAGAACAGATACGCAGTATTTT. The translation is CASSLMGHRTDTQYF.